A selection of T cell receptor beta chains follows, all from one sample in a study of radiotherapy plus CTLA-4 blockade in lung cancer. TCRdb's table, derived via immunoSEQ multiplex PCR, lists solely in-frame clones and lacks some. The data show approximately 95,000 clones, with 82% seen just once and about 3.5% held by the top ten. The sample consisted of peripheral blood, taken from a patient treated with radiotherapy plus ipilimumab. The source is a human donor with non-small cell lung cancer who had a partial response to radiotherapy plus ipilimumab. CDR3s include the opening cysteine and the closing phenylalanine or tryptophan. D genes are given only for firm matches. Where a row states a size, it is once, few, many or the class of an expanded clone; other rows omit it.

D,V,J,size,DNA,CDR3
-,TRBV7-3,TRBJ2-2,-,TGTGCCAGCAGCGAGCTAGCGACCACCGGGGAGCTGTTTTTT,CASSELATTGELFF
-,TRBV12-5,TRBJ1-2,-,TGTGCTAGTGGCACAGGAACGGGGGGGACTAACTATGGCTACACCTTC,CASGTGTGGTNYGYTF
TRBD2,TRBV29-1,TRBJ2-1,few,TGCAGCGCTGGGACTAGCGGGAGTCTCTCCAATGAGCAGTTCTTC,CSAGTSGSLSNEQFF
-,TRBV6-5,TRBJ2-7,-,TGTGCCAGCAGTTACTCGGCAGGTCAGGGCTACGAGCAGTACTTC,CASSYSAGQGYEQYF
TRBD2,TRBV19,TRBJ2-3,once,TGTGCCAGTAGTGGGGCACTAGCGGGAGAGGGAGATACGCAGTATTTT,CASSGALAGEGDTQYF
-,TRBV7-9,TRBJ2-7,-,TGTGCCCAAACTCTGGGAGCCTCCTACGAGCAGTACTTC,CAQTLGASYEQYF
-,TRBV5-4,TRBJ1-1,-,TGTGCCAGCAACCGGGAGGATGGGACTGAAGCTTTCTTT,CASNREDGTEAFF
-,TRBV6-5,TRBJ2-5,-,TGTGCCAGCAGTTTCCCTTCAGGGGGGCAAGAGACCCAGTACTTC,CASSFPSGGQETQYF
-,TRBV9,TRBJ2-3,-,TGTGCCAGCAGCGTAGCGGCAGGGATTAGTGATACGCAGTATTTT,CASSVAAGISDTQYF
-,TRBV7-6,TRBJ2-1,-,TGTGCCAGCAGTTTCCGGGGTTCTGGGTACAATGAGCAGTTCTTC,CASSFRGSGYNEQFF
-,TRBV19,TRBJ1-5,-,TGTGCCAGTAGTGGTGACGGACTCAATCAGCCCCAGCATTTT,CASSGDGLNQPQHF
-,TRBV5-6,TRBJ2-5,few,TGTGCCAGCAACCTATCTAGTCGGGAGACCCAGTACTTC,CASNLSSRETQYF
TRBD2,TRBV5-1,TRBJ2-1,-,TGCGCCAGCAGCTTGGTGGCTAGCGGGCTTGGGGATGAGCAGTTCTTC,CASSLVASGLGDEQFF
TRBD1,TRBV7-8,TRBJ1-2,-,TGTGCCAGCAGCCCGGACAGGGGAGACCTCTATGGCTACACCTTC,CASSPDRGDLYGYTF
-,TRBV19,TRBJ1-6,once,TGTGCCAGTAGTAACCCCGGTCTGAGTAATTCACCCCTCCACTTT,CASSNPGLSNSPLHF
-,TRBV30,TRBJ1-2,-,TGTGCCTGGATATCTGGGGGGAATGGCTACACCTTC,CAWISGGNGYTF
TRBD1,TRBV5-1,TRBJ2-7,-,TGCGCCAGCAGCGGGGGACAGGGTGGTTCCTACGAGCAGTACTTC,CASSGGQGGSYEQYF
-,TRBV9,TRBJ2-1,-,TGTGCCAGCAGCGTAGTCAGTACCACCCCCAATGAGCAGTTCTTC,CASSVVSTTPNEQFF
-,TRBV18,TRBJ2-2,-,TGTGCCAGCTCACCAGGCGGGTCGAACACCGGGGAGCTGTTTTTT,CASSPGGSNTGELFF
TRBD2,TRBV12-5,TRBJ2-5,-,TGTGCTGGTGGTTTGGGCTTACTAGCGGGAGAAGAGACCCAGTACTTC,CAGGLGLLAGEETQYF
TRBD1,TRBV9,TRBJ2-7,-,TGTGCCAGCAGCGTACTCCGGGACAGGGAACTCAACGAGCAGTACTTC,CASSVLRDRELNEQYF
-,TRBV5-1,TRBJ2-3,-,TGCGCCAGCAGCGCCCAGGCTAAGAGCACAGATACGCAGTATTTT,CASSAQAKSTDTQYF
TRBD1,TRBV6-5,TRBJ1-2,-,TGTGCCAGCAGTGCCAGGGGGCAGGCTAACTATGGCTACACCTTC,CASSARGQANYGYTF
-,TRBV28,TRBJ2-7,-,TGTGCCAGCAGTTTATCGACCCCGGGCGAGCAGTACTTC,CASSLSTPGEQYF
-,TRBV28,TRBJ1-2,-,TGTGCCAGCAGTTTTGGCCGGGACTATGGCTACACCTTC,CASSFGRDYGYTF
TRBD2,TRBV2,TRBJ2-3,-,TGTGCCAGTCGATTAGCGGGCCTTAGGGCAGATACGCAGTATTTT,CASRLAGLRADTQYF
-,TRBV19,TRBJ2-2,-,TGTGCCAGTAGTGCTAGCCTAGTCCCCGGGGAGCTGTTTTTT,CASSASLVPGELFF
TRBD1,TRBV5-4,TRBJ2-7,-,TGTGCCAGCAGCTATGGGGCGGGACAGGGGGCGAGGGAGCAGTACTTC,CASSYGAGQGAREQYF
TRBD1,TRBV19,TRBJ2-2,-,TGTGCCAGTAGTATATTGGGACAGGGGGCTTACGGGGAGCTGTTTTTT,CASSILGQGAYGELFF
-,TRBV7-9,TRBJ2-2,once,TGTGCCAGCAGCTTAGTAGGCGGCGGGGAGCTGTTTTTT,CASSLVGGGELFF
-,TRBV20-1,TRBJ2-7,-,TGCAGTGCTAGGGCCTCCTACGAGCAGTACTTC,CSARASYEQYF
TRBD1,TRBV28,TRBJ2-7,-,TGTGCCAGCAGTATCACCGGACAGGGAGAAATCTCCTACGAGCAGTACTTC,CASSITGQGEISYEQYF
-,TRBV9,TRBJ2-3,-,TGTGCCAGCAGCGGGTACAGCGGGAGCACAGATACGCAGTATTTT,CASSGYSGSTDTQYF
TRBD2,TRBV10-2,TRBJ2-7,few,TGCGCCAGCAGGCGGACTAGCGACTCCTACGAGCAGTACTTC,CASRRTSDSYEQYF
TRBD1,TRBV10-3,TRBJ1-4,-,TGTGCCATCAGGTCCGGGACAGGGCGTGAAAAACTGTTTTTT,CAIRSGTGREKLFF
-,TRBV27,TRBJ2-7,few,TGTGCCAGCAGGGCGGGTCTACACGAGCAGTACTTC,CASRAGLHEQYF
-,TRBV5-1,TRBJ2-5,-,TGCGCCAGCAGCTTGGAAAACAGCCAAGAGACCCAGTACTTC,CASSLENSQETQYF
-,TRBV6-5,TRBJ2-5,-,TGTGCCAGCAGCTCGACAGGTCAAGAGACCCAGTACTTC,CASSSTGQETQYF
-,TRBV6-9,TRBJ2-5,-,TGTGCCAGCGAGGCTAGTCAAGAGACCCAGTACTTC,CASEASQETQYF
-,TRBV19,TRBJ1-5,-,TGTGCCAGTAAGCCGGGACATAGCAATCAGCCCCAGCATTTT,CASKPGHSNQPQHF
-,TRBV28,TRBJ1-2,-,TGTGCCAGCAGTTTATGGGCAGGGGCGGAGGGCTACACCTTC,CASSLWAGAEGYTF